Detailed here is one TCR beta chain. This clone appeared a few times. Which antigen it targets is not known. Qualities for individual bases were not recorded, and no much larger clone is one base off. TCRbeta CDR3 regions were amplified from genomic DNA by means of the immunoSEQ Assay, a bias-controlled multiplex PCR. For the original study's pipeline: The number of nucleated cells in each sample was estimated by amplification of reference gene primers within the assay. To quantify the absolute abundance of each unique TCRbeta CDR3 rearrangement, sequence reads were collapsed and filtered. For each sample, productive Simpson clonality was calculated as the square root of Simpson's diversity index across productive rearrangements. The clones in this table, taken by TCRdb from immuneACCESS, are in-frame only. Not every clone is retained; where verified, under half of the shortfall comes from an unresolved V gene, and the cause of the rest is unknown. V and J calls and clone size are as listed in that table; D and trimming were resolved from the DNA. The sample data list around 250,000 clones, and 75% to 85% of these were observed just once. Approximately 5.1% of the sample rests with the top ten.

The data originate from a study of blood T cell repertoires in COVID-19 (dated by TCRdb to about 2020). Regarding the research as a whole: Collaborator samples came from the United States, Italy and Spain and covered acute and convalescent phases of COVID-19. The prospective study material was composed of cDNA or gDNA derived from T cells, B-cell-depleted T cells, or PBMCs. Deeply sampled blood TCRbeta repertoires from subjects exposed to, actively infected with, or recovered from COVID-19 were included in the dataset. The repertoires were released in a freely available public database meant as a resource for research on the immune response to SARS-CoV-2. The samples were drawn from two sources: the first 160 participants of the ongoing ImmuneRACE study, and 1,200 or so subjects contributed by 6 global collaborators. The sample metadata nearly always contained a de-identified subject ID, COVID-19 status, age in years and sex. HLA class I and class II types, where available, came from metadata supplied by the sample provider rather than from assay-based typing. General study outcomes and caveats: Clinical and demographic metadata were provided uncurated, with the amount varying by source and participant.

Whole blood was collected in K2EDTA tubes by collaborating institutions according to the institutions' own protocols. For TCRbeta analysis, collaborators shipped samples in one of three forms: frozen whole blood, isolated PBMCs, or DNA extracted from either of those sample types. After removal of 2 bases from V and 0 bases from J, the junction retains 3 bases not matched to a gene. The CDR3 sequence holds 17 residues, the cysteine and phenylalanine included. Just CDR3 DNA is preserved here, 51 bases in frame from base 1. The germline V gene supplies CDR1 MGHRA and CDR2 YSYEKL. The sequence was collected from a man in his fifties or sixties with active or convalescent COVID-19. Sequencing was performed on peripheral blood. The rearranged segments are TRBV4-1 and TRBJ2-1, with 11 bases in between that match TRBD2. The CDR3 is CASSQHTSGSSYNEQFF. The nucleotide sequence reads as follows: TGCGCCAGCAGCCAACATACTAGCGGGAGCTCCTACAATGAGCAGTTCTTC.